This T cell receptor (beta chain) was sequenced for a study of blood T cell repertoires in COVID-19. Across the whole study: From T cells, B-cell-depleted T cells, or PBMCs came the material, which was cDNA or gDNA.

This CDR3 is 16 amino acids long. Germline V lookup: CDR1 KGHDR, CDR2 SFDVKD. The V gene lost 2 bases and the J gene lost 1 base, with 12 bases spanning the gap. Original analysis: It was from reference gene primer amplification that nucleated cell counts were estimated. Some clones are missing from TCRdb's copy, which holds only in-frame ones; the method was immunoSEQ multiplex PCR. V and J calls and clone size follow that table, whereas D and trimming were derived from the DNA. The sample includes roughly 320,000 clones, over 75% of them seen just once. The receptor was derived from a human donor in a cohort sampled during active COVID-19. The rearrangement links TRBV24-1 to TRBJ2-3, with D tentatively TRBD1 (5 bases). Sequencing was performed on peripheral blood. The DNA of the CDR3 is TGTGCCACCAGTGATTCATCCAGGGCGGGCACAGATACGCAGTATTTT. Encoded protein: CATSDSSRAGTDTQYF.